The present T cell receptor (beta chain) was sequenced within a study of blood T cells in healthy people across ages. V lost 6 bases, J lost 4 bases, and 15 bases stayed unmatched. Germline CDR1 and CDR2: MNHEY and SVGEGT. This CDR3 contains 16 residues. Through a sample-barcoded 5' primer and a J-beta primer mix, a second PCR was run for 7 to 11 cycles. CDR3-containing paired-end reads numbered at least 2.5 million in each sample. TCRdb passed the 5' RACE reads through MiXCR, listing each CDR3 protein once. The sample holds about 1 million distinct CDR3 sequences, more than 40% seen once. The chain links TRBV6-2 or TRBV6-3 to TRBJ2-7; 7 positions match TRBD2. Input material: blood. This TCR was sampled from a woman between 55 and 75 years old in good health. CDR3 coding DNA: TGTGCCAGCAGGGAGCTTGGGTCCACCGGGAGGTACGAGCAGTACTTC. Translating gives CASRELGSTGRYEQYF.